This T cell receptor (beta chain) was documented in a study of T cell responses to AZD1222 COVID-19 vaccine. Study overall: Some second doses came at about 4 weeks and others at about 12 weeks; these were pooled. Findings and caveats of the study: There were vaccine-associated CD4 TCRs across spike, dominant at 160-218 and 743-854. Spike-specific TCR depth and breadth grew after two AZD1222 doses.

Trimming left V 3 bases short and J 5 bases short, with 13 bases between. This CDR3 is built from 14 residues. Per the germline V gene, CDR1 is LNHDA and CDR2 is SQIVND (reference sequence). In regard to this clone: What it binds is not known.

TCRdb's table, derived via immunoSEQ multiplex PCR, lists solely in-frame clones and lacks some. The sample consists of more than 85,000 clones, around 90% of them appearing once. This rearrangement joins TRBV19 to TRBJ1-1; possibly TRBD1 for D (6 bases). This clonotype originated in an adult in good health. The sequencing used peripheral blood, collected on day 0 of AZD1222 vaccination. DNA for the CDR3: TGTGCCAGTAGTATGAATGAAGGGGGGACTGAAGCTTTCTTT. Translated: CASSMNEGGTEAFF.